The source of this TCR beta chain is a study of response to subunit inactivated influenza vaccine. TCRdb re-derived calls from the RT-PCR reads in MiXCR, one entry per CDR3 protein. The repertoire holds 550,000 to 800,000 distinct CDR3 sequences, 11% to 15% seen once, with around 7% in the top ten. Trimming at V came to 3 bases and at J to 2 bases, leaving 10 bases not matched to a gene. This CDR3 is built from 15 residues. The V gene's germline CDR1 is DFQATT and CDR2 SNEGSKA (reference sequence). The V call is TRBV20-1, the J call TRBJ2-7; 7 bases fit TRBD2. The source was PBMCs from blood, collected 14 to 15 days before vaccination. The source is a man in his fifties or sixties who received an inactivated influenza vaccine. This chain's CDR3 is CSASRGDRKPYEQYF. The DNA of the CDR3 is TGCAGTGCTAGTCGGGGGGACCGCAAACCCTACGAGCAGTACTTC.